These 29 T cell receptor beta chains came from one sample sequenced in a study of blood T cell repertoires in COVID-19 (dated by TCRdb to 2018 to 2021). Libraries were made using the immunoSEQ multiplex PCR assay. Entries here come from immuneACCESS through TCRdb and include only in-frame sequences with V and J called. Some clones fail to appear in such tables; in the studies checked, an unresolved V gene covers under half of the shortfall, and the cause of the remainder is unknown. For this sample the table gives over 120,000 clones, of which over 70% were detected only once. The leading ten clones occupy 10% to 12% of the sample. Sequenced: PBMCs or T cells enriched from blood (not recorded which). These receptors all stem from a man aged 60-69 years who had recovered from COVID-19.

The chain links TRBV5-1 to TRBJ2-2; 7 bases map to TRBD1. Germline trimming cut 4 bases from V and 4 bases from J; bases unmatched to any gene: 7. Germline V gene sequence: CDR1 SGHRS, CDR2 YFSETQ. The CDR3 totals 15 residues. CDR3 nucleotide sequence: TGCGCCAGCAGCCCAGGGGGTGCGATCACCGGGGAGCTGTTTTTT. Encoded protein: CASSPGGAITGELFF.

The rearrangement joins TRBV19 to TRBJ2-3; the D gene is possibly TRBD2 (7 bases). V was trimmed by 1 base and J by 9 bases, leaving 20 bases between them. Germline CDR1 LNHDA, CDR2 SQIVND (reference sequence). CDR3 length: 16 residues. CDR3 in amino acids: CASSIVGGAGVKTQYF. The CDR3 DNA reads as TGTGCCAGTAGTATAGTGGGGGGGGCAGGAGTAAAGACGCAGTATTTT.

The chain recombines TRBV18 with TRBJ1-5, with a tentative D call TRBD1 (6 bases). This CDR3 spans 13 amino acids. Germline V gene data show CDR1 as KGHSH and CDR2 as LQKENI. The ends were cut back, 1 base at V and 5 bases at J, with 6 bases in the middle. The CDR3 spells CASSPQGDQPQHF. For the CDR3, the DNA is TGTGCCAGCTCACCACAGGGGGATCAGCCCCAGCATTTT.

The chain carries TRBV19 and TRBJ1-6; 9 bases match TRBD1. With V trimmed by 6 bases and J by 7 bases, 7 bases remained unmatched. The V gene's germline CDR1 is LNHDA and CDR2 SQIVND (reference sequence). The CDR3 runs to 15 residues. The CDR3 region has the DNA TGTGCCAGTAGACCCGGGACAGGGAACAATTCACCCCTCCACTTT. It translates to CASRPGTGNNSPLHF.

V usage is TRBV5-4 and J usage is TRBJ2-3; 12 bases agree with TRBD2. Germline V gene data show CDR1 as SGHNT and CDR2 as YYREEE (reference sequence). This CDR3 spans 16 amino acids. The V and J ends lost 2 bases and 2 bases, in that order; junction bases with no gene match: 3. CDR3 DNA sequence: TGTGCCAGCAGCTTTAGGACTAGCGGGACCACAGATACGCAGTATTTT. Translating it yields CASSFRTSGTTDTQYF.

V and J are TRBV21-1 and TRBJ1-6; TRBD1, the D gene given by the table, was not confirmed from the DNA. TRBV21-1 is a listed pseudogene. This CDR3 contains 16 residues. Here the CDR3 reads CASSKTITGVNSPLHF. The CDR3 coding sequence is TGTGCCAGCAGCAAAACGATAACAGGCGTTAATTCACCCCTCCACTTT.

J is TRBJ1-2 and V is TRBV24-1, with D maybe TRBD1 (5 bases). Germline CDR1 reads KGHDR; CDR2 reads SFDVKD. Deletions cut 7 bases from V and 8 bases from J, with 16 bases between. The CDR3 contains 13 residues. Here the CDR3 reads CATSTGVGSGYTF. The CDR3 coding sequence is TGTGCCACCAGCACGGGGGTCGGGAGCGGCTACACCTTC.

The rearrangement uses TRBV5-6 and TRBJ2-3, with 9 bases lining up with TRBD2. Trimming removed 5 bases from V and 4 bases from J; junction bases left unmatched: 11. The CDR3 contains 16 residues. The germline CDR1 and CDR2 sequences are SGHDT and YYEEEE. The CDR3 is CASSSFLAGLADTQYF. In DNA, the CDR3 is TGTGCCAGCAGTTCCTTCCTAGCGGGGTTAGCAGATACGCAGTATTTT.

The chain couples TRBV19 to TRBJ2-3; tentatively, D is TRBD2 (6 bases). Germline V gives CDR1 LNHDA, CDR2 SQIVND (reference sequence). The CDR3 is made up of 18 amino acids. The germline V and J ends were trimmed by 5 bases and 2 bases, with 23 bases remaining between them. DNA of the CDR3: TGTGCCAGTAGTGCCTTCGGAGGGCAGGAGGGGATCACAGATACGCAGTATTTT. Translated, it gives CASSAFGGQEGITDTQYF.

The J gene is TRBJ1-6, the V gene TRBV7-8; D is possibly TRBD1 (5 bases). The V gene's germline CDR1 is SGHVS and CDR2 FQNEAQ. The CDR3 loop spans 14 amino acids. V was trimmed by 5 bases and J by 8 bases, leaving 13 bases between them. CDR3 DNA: TGTGCCAGCAGCCCGGGACTTGTAGATTCACCCCTCCACTTT. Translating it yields CASSPGLVDSPLHF.

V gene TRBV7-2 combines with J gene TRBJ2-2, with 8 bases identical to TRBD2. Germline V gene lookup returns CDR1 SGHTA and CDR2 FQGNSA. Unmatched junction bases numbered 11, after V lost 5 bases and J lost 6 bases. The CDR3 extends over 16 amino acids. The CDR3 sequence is CASSLHPAGAAGELFF. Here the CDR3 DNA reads TGTGCCAGCAGCCTACACCCAGCGGGAGCGGCCGGGGAGCTGTTTTTT.

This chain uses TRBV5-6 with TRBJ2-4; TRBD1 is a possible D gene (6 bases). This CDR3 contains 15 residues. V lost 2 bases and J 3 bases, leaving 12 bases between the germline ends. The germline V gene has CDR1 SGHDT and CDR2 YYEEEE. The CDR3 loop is CASSFLRGDKNIQYF. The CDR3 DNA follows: TGTGCCAGCAGCTTTCTCAGGGGAGACAAAAACATTCAGTACTTC.

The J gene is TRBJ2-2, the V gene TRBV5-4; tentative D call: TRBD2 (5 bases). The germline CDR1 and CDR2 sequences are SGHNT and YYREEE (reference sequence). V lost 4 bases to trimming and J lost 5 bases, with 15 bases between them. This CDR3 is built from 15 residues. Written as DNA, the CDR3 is TGTGCCAGCAGCCTGGACCCCGGGGTGACCGGGGAGCTGTTTTTT. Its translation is CASSLDPGVTGELFF.

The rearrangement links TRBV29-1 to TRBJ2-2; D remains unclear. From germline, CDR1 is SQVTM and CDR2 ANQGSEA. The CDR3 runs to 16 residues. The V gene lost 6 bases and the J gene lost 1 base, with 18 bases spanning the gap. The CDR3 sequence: CSVAGASEWNTGELFF. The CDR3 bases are TGCAGCGTAGCCGGAGCTAGTGAGTGGAACACCGGGGAGCTGTTTTTT.

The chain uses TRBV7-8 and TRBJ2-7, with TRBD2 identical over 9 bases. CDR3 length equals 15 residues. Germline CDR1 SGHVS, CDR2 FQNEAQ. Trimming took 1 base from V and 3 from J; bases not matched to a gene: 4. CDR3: CASSLVTSGRYEQYF. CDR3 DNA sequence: TGTGCCAGCAGCTTAGTGACTAGCGGACGCTACGAGCAGTACTTC.

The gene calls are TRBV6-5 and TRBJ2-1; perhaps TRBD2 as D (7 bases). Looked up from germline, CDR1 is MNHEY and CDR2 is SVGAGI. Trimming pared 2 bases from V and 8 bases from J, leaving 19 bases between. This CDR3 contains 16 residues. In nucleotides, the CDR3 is TGTGCCAGCAGTTACGCCCGGGGAGGGGGGAGCCATGAGCAGTTCTTC. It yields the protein CASSYARGGGSHEQFF.

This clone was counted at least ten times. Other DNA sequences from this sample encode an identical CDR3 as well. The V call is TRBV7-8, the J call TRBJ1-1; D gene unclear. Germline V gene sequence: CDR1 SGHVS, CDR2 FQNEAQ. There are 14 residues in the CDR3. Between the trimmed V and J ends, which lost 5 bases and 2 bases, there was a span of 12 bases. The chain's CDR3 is CASSPGSANTEAFF. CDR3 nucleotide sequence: TGTGCCAGCAGCCCAGGCTCGGCTAACACTGAAGCTTTCTTT.

For the CDR3, the DNA is TGCAGCGTAACAAACTCCTACAATGAGCAGTTCTTC. Translated, it gives CSVTNSYNEQFF. V is TRBV29-1 and J is TRBJ2-1; no clear D. This CDR3 has 12 amino acids. The germline V gene encodes CDR1 SQVTM and CDR2 ANQGSEA. The V end was cut by 6 bases, the J end by 0 bases, with 6 bases between.

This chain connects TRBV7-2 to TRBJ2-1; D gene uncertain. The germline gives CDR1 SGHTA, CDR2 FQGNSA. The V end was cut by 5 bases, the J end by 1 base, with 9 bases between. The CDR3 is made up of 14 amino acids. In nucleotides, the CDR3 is TGTGCCAGCAGCCCTCTGGCTTCCTACAATGAGCAGTTCTTC. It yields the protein CASSPLASYNEQFF.

The CDR3 region has the DNA TGTGCCAGTAGTATCGGGGGGGCTTTCACTGAAGCTTTCTTT. Amino acids: CASSIGGAFTEAFF. The chain couples TRBV19 to TRBJ1-1; TRBD1 might be the D (6 bases). Trimming stripped 3 bases from V and 4 bases from J, with 12 bases between. Germline loops: CDR1 LNHDA, CDR2 SQIVND (reference sequence). The CDR3 runs to 14 residues.

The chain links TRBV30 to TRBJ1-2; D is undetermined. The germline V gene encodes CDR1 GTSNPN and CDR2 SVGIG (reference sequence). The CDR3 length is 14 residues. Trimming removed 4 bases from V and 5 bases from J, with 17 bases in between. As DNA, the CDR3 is TGTGCCTGGATCCAAAAGGCAGGAACGTATGGCTACACCTTC. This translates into CAWIQKAGTYGYTF.

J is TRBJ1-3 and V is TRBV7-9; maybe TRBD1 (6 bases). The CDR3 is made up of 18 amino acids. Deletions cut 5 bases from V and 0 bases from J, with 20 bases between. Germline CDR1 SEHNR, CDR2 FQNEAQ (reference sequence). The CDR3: CASSPSLWGQRSGNTIYF. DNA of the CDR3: TGTGCCAGCAGCCCCTCCCTTTGGGGACAACGCTCTGGAAACACCATATATTTT.

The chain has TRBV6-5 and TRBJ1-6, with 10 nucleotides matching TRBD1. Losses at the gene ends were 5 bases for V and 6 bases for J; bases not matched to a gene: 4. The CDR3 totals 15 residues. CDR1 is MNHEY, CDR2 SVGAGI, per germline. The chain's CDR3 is CASSPRQGANSPLHF. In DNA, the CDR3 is TGTGCCAGCAGTCCCCGACAGGGGGCTAATTCACCCCTCCACTTT.

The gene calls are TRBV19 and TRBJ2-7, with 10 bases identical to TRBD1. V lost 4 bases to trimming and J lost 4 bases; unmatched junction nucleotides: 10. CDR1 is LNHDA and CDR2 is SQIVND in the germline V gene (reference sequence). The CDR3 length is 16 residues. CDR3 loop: CASSTRQGAGSYEQYF. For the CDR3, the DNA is TGTGCCAGTAGTACCCGACAGGGGGCAGGGAGTTACGAGCAGTACTTC.

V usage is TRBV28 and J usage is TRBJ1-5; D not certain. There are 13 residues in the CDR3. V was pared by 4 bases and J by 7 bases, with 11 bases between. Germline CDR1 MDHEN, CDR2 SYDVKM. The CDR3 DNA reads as TGTGCCAGCAGTTCCCCACTAGGACAGCCCCAGCATTTT. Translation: CASSSPLGQPQHF.

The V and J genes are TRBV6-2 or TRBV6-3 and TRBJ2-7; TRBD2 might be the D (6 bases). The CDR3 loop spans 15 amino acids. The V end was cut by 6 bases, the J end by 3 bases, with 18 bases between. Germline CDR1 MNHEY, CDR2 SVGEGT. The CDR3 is CASSQRPTGDYEQYF. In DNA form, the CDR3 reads TGTGCCAGCAGCCAACGGCCAACGGGGGACTACGAGCAGTACTTC.

The CDR3 DNA is TGTGCCAGCAGTTTAACACTAGCGGGATCCTACGAGCAGTACTTC. Translating it yields CASSLTLAGSYEQYF. V and J are TRBV27 and TRBJ2-7, with 10 bases aligning to TRBD2. The CDR3 is 15 residues long. The ends lost 2 bases at V and 1 base at J; junction bases unmatched: 2. CDR1 and CDR2 from the germline V gene are MNHEY and SMNVEV (reference sequence).

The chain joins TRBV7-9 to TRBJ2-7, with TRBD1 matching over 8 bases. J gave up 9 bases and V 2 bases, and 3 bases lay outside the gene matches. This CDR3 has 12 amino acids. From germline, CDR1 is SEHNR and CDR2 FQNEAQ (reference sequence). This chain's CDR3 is CASSLTTGAQYF. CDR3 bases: TGTGCCAGCAGCTTAACGACAGGGGCGCAGTACTTC.

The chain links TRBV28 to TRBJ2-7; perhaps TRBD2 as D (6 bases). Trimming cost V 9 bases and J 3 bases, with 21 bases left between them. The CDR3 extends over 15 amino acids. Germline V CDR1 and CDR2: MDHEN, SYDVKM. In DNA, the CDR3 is TGTGCCAGTCGTTCAACCGGGACTTTATTCTACGAGCAGTACTTC. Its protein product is CASRSTGTLFYEQYF.